The clone carrying this T cell receptor (beta chain) was observed at least ten times. The record originates from a study of neurological immune-mediated disorders. One entry per CDR3 protein, called by TCRdb with MiXCR from the 5' RACE reads. The sample lists fewer than 20,000 distinct CDR3 sequences, 3.5% occurring once. The CDR3 covers 14 residues. V was pared by 6 bases and J by 5 bases, with 5 bases of the junction left unmatched. V gene TRBV12-3 or TRBV12-4 combines with J gene TRBJ1-5; 9 bases are shared with TRBD1. This receptor was identified in a woman in her 40s in good health. What was sequenced was CD8+ T cells from blood. Here the CDR3 DNA reads TGTGCCAGCAGCCTTGGGACAGGGTATCAGCCCCAGCATTTT. Translation: CASSLGTGYQPQHF.